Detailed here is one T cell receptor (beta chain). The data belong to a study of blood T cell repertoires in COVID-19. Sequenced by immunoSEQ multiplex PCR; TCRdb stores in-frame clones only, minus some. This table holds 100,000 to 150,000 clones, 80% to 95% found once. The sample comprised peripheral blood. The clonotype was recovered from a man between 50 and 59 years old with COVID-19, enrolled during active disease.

This CDR3 reads CASSVKGANSPLHF. The CDR3 coding sequence is TGTGCCAGCAGCGTCAAGGGGGCTAATTCACCCCTCCACTTT. The chain joins TRBV9 to TRBJ1-6, with 7 positions matching TRBD1. CDR3 length equals 14 residues. V was pared by 2 bases and J by 6 bases, with 2 bases of the junction left unmatched. CDR1 and CDR2 (germline): SGDLS, YYNGEE.